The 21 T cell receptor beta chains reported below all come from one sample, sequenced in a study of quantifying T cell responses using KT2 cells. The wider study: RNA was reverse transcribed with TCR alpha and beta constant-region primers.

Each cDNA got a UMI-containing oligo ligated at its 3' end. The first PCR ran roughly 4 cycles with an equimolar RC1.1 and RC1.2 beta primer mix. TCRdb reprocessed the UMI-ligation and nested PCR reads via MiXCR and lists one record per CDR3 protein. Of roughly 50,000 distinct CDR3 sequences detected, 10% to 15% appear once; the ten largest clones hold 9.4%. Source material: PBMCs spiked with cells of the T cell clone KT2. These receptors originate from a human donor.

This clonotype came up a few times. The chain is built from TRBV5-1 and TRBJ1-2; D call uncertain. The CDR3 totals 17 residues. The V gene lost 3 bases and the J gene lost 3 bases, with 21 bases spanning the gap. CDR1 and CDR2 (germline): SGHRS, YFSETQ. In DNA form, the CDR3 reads TGCGCCAGCAGCTGGGGTGTATGGGGAGCTTCGGACTATGGCTACACCTTC. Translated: CASSWGVWGASDYGYTF.

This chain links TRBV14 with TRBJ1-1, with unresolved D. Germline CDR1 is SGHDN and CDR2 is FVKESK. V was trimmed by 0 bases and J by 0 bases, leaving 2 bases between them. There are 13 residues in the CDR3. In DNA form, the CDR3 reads TGTGCCAGCAGCCAAGACTTGAACACTGAAGCTTTCTTT. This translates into CASSQDLNTEAFF.

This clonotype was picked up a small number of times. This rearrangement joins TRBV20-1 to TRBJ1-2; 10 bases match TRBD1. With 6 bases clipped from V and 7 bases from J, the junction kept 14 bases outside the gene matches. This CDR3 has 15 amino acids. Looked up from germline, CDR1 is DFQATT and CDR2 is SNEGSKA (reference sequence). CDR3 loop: CSALPSGQGIGGYTF. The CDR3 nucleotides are TGCAGTGCCCTACCCTCGGGACAGGGGATAGGTGGCTACACCTTC.

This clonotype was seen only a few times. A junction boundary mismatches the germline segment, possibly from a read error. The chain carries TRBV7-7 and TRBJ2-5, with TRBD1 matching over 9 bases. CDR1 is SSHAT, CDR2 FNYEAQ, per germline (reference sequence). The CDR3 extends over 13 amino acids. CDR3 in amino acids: CASSRGQGETQYF. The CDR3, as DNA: TGTGCTAGCAGCCGGGGACAGGGAGAGACCCAGTACTTC.

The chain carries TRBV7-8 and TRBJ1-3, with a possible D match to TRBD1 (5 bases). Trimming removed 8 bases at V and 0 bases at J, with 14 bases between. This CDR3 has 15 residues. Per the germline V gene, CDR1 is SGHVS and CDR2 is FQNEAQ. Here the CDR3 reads CASSVGPYSGNTIYF. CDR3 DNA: TGTGCCAGCTCGGTGGGGCCATACTCTGGAAACACCATATATTTT.

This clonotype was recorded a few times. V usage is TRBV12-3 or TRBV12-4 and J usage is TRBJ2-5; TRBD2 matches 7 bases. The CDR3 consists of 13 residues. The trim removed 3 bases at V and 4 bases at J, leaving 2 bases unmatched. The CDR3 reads CASSLPSGETQYF. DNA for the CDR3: TGTGCCAGCAGTTTGCCTAGCGGAGAGACCCAGTACTTC.

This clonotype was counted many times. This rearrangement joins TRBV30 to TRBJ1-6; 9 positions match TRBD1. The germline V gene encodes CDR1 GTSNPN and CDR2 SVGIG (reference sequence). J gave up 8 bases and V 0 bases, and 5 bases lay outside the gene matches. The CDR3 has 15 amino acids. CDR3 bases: TGTGCCTGGAGTGTAGGACAGGGGCGGCATTCACCCCTCCACTTT. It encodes CAWSVGQGRHSPLHF.

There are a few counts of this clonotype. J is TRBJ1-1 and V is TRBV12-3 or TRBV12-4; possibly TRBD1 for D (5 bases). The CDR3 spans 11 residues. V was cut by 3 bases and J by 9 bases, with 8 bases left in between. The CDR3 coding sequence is TGTGCCAGCAGTTTGGGGGAGAAAGCTTTCTTT. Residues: CASSLGEKAFF.

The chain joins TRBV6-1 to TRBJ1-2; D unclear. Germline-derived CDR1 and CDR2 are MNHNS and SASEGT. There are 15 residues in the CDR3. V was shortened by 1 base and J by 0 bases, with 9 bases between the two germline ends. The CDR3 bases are TGTGCCAGCAGTGAAGAGGCTGGGACTAACTATGGCTACACCTTC. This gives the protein CASSEEAGTNYGYTF.

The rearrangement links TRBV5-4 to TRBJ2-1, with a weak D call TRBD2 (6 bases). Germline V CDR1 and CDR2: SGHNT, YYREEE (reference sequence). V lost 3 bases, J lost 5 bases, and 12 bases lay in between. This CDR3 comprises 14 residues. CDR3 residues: CASSWRGYHNEQFF. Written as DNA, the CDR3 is TGTGCCAGCAGCTGGAGGGGCTATCACAATGAGCAGTTCTTC.

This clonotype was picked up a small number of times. The CDR3 bases are TGTGCCAGCAGCCACCAGGTTAGCAATCAGCCCCAGCATTTT. Translation gives CASSHQVSNQPQHF. The gene calls are TRBV12-3 or TRBV12-4 and TRBJ1-5; the D is unclear. Trimming removed 6 bases at V and 0 bases at J, with 9 bases between. This CDR3 has 14 amino acids.

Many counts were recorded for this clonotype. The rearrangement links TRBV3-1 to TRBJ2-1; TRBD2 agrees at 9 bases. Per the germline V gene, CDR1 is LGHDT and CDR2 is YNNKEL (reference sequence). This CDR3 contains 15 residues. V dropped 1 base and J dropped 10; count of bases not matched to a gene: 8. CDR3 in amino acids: CASSQAASGVYEQFF. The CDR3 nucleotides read TGTGCCAGCAGCCAAGCGGCTAGCGGGGTTTACGAGCAGTTCTTC.

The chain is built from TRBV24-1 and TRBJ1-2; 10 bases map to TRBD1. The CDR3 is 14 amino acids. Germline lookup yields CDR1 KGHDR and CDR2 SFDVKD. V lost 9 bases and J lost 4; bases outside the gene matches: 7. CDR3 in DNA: TGTGCCACCTCCGGGACAGGGGTTCCCTATGGCTACACCTTC. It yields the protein CATSGTGVPYGYTF.

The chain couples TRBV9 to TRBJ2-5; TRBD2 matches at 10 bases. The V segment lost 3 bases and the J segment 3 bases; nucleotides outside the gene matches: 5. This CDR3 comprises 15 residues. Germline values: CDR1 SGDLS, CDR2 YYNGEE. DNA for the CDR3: TGTGCCAGCAGCGGGACCGGGACTAGCGAAGAGACCCAGTACTTC. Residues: CASSGTGTSEETQYF.

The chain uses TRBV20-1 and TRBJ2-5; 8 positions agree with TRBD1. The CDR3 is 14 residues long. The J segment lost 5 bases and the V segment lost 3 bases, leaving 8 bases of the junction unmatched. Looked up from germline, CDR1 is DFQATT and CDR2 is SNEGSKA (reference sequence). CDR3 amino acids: CSARDETGVETQYF. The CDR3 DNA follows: TGCAGTGCTAGGGATGAGACAGGGGTTGAGACCCAGTACTTC.

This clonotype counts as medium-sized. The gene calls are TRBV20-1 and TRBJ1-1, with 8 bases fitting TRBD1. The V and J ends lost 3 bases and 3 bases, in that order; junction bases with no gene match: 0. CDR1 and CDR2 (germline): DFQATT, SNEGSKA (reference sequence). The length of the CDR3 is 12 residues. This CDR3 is CSARTGDTEAFF. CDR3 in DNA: TGCAGTGCTAGGACAGGGGACACTGAAGCTTTCTTT.

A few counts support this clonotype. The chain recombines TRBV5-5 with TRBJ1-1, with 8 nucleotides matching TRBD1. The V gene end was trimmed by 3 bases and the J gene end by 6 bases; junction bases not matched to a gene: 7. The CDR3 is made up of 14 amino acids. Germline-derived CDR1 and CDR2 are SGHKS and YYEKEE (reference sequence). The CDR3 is CASSYPTGGAEAFF. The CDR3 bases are TGTGCCAGCAGCTACCCTACAGGGGGAGCTGAAGCTTTCTTT.

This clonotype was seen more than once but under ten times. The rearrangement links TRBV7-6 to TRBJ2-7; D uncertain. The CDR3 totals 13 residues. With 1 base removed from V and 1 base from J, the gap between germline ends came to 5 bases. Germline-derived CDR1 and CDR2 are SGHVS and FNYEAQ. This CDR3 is CASSLGISYEQYF. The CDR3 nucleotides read TGTGCCAGCAGCTTAGGAATTTCCTACGAGCAGTACTTC. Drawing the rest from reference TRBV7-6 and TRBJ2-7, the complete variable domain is GAGVSQSPRYKVTKRGQDVALRCDPISGHVSLYWYRQALGQGPEFLTYFNYEAQQDKSGLPNDRFSAERPEGSISTLTIQRTEQRDSAMYRCASSLGISYEQYFGPGTRLTVT.

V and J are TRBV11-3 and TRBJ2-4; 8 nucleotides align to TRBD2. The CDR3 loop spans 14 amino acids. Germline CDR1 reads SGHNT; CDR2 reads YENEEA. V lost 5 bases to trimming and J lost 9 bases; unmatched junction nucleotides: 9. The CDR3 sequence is CASSQGLGRGIQYF. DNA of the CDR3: TGTGCCAGCAGCCAGGGACTAGGGAGGGGCATTCAGTACTTC. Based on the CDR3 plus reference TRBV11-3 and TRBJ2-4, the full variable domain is EAGVVQSPRYKIIEKKQPVAFWCNPISGHNTLYWYLQNLGQGPELLIRYENEEAVDDSQLPKDRFSAERLKGVDSTLKIQPAELGDSAVYLCASSQGLGRGIQYFGAGTRLSVL.

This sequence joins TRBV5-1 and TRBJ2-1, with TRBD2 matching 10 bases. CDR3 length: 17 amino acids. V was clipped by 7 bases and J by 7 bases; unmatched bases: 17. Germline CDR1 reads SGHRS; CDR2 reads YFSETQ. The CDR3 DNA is TGCGCCAGCGGCCCTACCATAGCGGGGGGAGGGAGAAATGAGCAGTTCTTC. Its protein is CASGPTIAGGGRNEQFF.

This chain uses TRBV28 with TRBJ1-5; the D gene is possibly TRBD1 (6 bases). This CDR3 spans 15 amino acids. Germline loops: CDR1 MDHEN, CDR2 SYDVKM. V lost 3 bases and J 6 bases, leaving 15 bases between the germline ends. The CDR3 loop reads CASSFRGGAPQPQHF. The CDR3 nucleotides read TGTGCCAGCAGTTTCCGAGGGGGTGCGCCTCAGCCCCAGCATTTT.